These 21 T cell receptor beta chains came from one sample sequenced in a study of beta chain features in type 1 diabetes. Whole-study findings and limits: TCRB CDR3 length was moderately but significantly reduced in all four CD4+ subsets of Type 1 diabetes patients.

Of the isolated RNA, all was reverse transcribed, and so the sequenced material was expressed TCRB transcripts. Sequenced by immunoSEQ multiplex PCR; TCRdb stores in-frame clones only, minus some. The table shows more than 300,000 clones, with around 13% occurring only once. These receptors have no identified antigens. The sequenced sample consisted of naive CD4+ T cells from blood. These TCRs come from a woman younger than 30 with type 1 diabetes.

In its sample, this clone was seen a few times. J is TRBJ2-4 and V is TRBV2; D is perhaps TRBD1 (6 bases). The V gene lost 5 bases and the J gene lost 9 bases, with 14 bases spanning the gap. The length of the CDR3 is 13 residues. Germline V CDR1 and CDR2: SNHLY, FYNNEI. The CDR3 here is CASSLRTEPIQYF. DNA of the CDR3: TGTGCCAGCAGTCTCCGGACAGAGCCCATTCAGTACTTC.

The rearrangement uses TRBV4-3 and TRBJ2-3; no definite D call. Germline V gene sequence: CDR1 LGHNA, CDR2 YSLEER. V was cut by 0 bases and J by 0 bases, with 13 bases left in between. The CDR3 loop spans 17 amino acids. CDR3 nucleotide sequence: TGCGCCAGCAGCCAAGATCCCGGAGCGACTAGCACAGATACGCAGTATTTT. It specifies CASSQDPGATSTDTQYF.

This clone has only a few counts. This chain joins TRBV11-1 and TRBJ2-3; 9 positions match TRBD2. CDR1 and CDR2 (germline): SGHAT, FQDESV (reference sequence). The CDR3 covers 16 residues. Trimming removed 0 bases from V and 2 bases from J; junction bases left unmatched: 3. CDR3 DNA: TGTGCCAGCAGCTTAGCGCTAGCGGGAATCACAGATACGCAGTATTTT. Its protein is CASSLALAGITDTQYF.

The rearrangement joins TRBV5-1 to TRBJ2-7; 10 positions agree with TRBD2. Losses at the gene ends were 0 bases for V and 4 bases for J; bases not matched to a gene: 1. The CDR3 extends over 14 amino acids. Germline V gene sequence: CDR1 SGHRS, CDR2 YFSETQ. CDR3: CASSLVAGGYEQYF. The CDR3 DNA reads as TGCGCCAGCAGCTTGGTAGCGGGAGGATACGAGCAGTACTTC.

The rearrangement uses TRBV7-2 and TRBJ1-5; no clear D gene. V was pared by 1 base and J by 0 bases, with 4 bases between. Looked up from germline, CDR1 is SGHTA and CDR2 is FQGNSA. The length of the CDR3 is 14 residues. As DNA, the CDR3 is TGTGCCAGCAGCTTAGTCCTTAGCAATCAGCCCCAGCATTTT. The encoded protein is CASSLVLSNQPQHF.

This clone was detected a few times. V usage is TRBV4-1 and J usage is TRBJ2-5, with 7 bases matching TRBD1. The CDR3 loop spans 14 amino acids. CDR1 and CDR2 (germline): MGHRA, YSYEKL. Trimming took 3 bases from V and 5 from J; bases not matched to a gene: 6. This CDR3 is CASSQYRGGETQYF. The CDR3 bases are TGCGCCAGCAGCCAGTACAGGGGTGGGGAGACCCAGTACTTC.

The chain employs TRBV25-1 and TRBJ2-1, with 8 bases that match TRBD1. Unmatched junction bases numbered 4, after V lost 5 bases and J lost 7 bases. Germline V gene data show CDR1 as MGHDK and CDR2 as SYGVNS. This CDR3 has 13 residues. The CDR3 sequence is CASSRTGRNEQFF. In DNA, the CDR3 is TGTGCCAGCAGTAGGACAGGGCGGAATGAGCAGTTCTTC. The whole variable domain, filled in from reference TRBV25-1 and TRBJ2-1, reads EADIYQTPRYLVIGTGKKITLECSQTMGHDKMYWYQQDPGMELHLIHYSYGVNSTEKGDLSSESTVSRIRTEHFPLTLESARPSHTSQYLCASSRTGRNEQFFGPGTRLTVL.

The chain is built from TRBV9 and TRBJ2-1; a weak D match, TRBD2 (6 bases). CDR1 SGDLS and CDR2 YYNGEE come from the germline V gene. The CDR3 contains 15 residues. V lost 3 bases to trimming and J lost 4 bases, with 14 bases between them. The CDR3 DNA sequence: TGTGCCAGCAGCGCGTATAGCGGACAATACAATGAGCAGTTCTTC. This sequence encodes CASSAYSGQYNEQFF. Using reference TRBV9 and TRBJ2-1 for the parts outside the CDR3, the full variable domain is DSGVTQTPKHLITATGQRVTLRCSPRSGDLSVYWYQQSLDQGLQFLIQYYNGEERAKGNILERFSAQQFPDLHSELNLSSLELGDSALYFCASSAYSGQYNEQFFGPGTRLTVL.

CDR3 sequence: CASSTTGGFTEAFF. CDR3 sequence (DNA): TGTGCCAGCAGCACAACTGGGGGGTTCACTGAAGCTTTCTTT. The V and J genes are TRBV7-9 and TRBJ1-1; D perhaps matches TRBD1 (5 bases). Trimming stripped 5 bases from V and 4 bases from J, with 14 bases between. The CDR3 contains 14 residues. CDR1 SEHNR and CDR2 FQNEAQ come from the germline V gene (reference sequence). Variable domain in full (rest from reference TRBV7-9 and TRBJ1-1): DTGVSQNPRHKITKRGQNVTFRCDPISEHNRLYWYRQTLGQGPEFLTYFQNEAQLEKSRLLSDRFSAERPKGSFSTLEIQRTEQGDSAMYLCASSTTGGFTEAFFGQGTRLTVV.

This clone turned up a few times. The chain couples TRBV9 to TRBJ2-3; 7 positions match TRBD2. The ends lost 4 bases at V and 2 bases at J; junction bases unmatched: 10. The CDR3 sequence is 16 residues long. Per germline, CDR1 SGDLS and CDR2 YYNGEE. The CDR3 region is CASSSRAGDDTDTQYF. The CDR3 coding sequence is TGTGCCAGCAGCTCTCGGGCGGGGGATGACACAGATACGCAGTATTTT.

The table lists this clone with a few counts. The V gene is TRBV4-3, the J gene TRBJ2-3, with a weak D call TRBD2 (7 bases). V was cut by 2 bases and J by 1 base, with 19 bases left in between. This CDR3 spans 18 amino acids. Germline CDR1 is LGHNA and CDR2 is YSLEER. The CDR3, as DNA: TGCGCCAGCAGCCAAAGGGCGAGAGGGGGGGCCGGCACAGATACGCAGTATTTT. It specifies CASSQRARGGAGTDTQYF.

This chain uses TRBV7-2 with TRBJ2-5; D not certain. Germline lookup yields CDR1 SGHTA and CDR2 FQGNSA. This CDR3 is built from 13 residues. The V and J ends lost 4 bases and 3 bases respectively, with 9 bases between them. This CDR3 reads CASSSNSKETQYF. The CDR3 DNA is TGTGCCAGCAGCTCCAACTCTAAAGAGACCCAGTACTTC.

The sample holds a few counts of this clone. V is TRBV6-7 and J is TRBJ2-6; no clear D gene. TRBV6-7 falls under the ORF class, with uncertain function. This CDR3 comprises 17 residues. Trimming removed 0 bases from V and 3 bases from J, with 12 bases in between. Here the CDR3 DNA reads TGTGCCAGCAGTTACTCGCGGCGGCATCTTGGGGCCAACGTCCTGACTTTC. It specifies CASSYSRRHLGANVLTF.

The genes are TRBV11-2 and TRBJ2-1, with 7 bases that match TRBD2. Trimming cost V 3 bases and J 4 bases; bases outside gene matches: 3. The CDR3 is made up of 14 amino acids. In germline, CDR1 is SGHAT, CDR2 FQNNGV. CDR3 residues: CASSFDSGYNEQFF. CDR3 nucleotides: TGTGCCAGCAGCTTCGATAGCGGGTACAATGAGCAGTTCTTC.

This clone turned up a few times. The chain links TRBV30 to TRBJ1-5; TRBD1 aligns across 7 bases. V shed 0 bases and J 7 bases; nucleotides not matched to a gene: 6. There are 14 residues in the CDR3. Germline V lookup: CDR1 GTSNPN, CDR2 SVGIG (reference sequence). The DNA of the CDR3 is TGTGCCTGGAGTGTACTAGGGGGCGGCCAGCCCCAGCATTTT. Residues: CAWSVLGGGQPQHF.

CDR3: CASSNGLAGGTDTQYF. The CDR3 DNA is TGTGCCAGCAGCAACGGACTAGCGGGAGGCACAGATACGCAGTATTTT. J is TRBJ2-3 and V is TRBV5-4; 13 nucleotides match TRBD2. The germline V gene has CDR1 SGHNT and CDR2 YYREEE (reference sequence). The junction had 3 bases not matched to a gene; V was cut back by 4 bases and J by 1 base. The CDR3 loop spans 16 amino acids. The full variable domain, its missing parts supplied by reference TRBV5-4 and TRBJ2-3, is ETGVTQSPTHLIKTRGQQVTLRCSSQSGHNTVSWYQQALGQGPQFIFQYYREEENGRGNFPPRFSGLQFPNYSSELNVNALELDDSALYLCASSNGLAGGTDTQYFGPGTRLTVL.

V and J are TRBV30 and TRBJ2-3, with 11 bases lining up with TRBD2. The V and J ends lost 3 bases and 6 bases, in that order; junction bases with no gene match: 8. This CDR3 has 15 amino acids. Germline CDR1 and CDR2: GTSNPN and SVGIG (reference sequence). This CDR3 reads CAWSRGTSGLDTQYF. CDR3 coding DNA: TGTGCCTGGAGCAGAGGGACTAGCGGCCTGGATACGCAGTATTTT.

The chain joins TRBV5-1 to TRBJ2-7; TRBD1 matches at 7 bases. The J segment lost 1 base and the V segment lost 0 bases, leaving 4 bases of the junction unmatched. The CDR3 loop spans 15 amino acids. CDR1 and CDR2 from the germline V gene are SGHRS and YFSETQ. This CDR3 reads CASSLGTGASYEQYF. Written as DNA, the CDR3 is TGCGCCAGCAGCTTGGGGACAGGAGCTTCCTACGAGCAGTACTTC.

V usage is TRBV18 and J usage is TRBJ1-1; D is undetermined. V lost 3 bases, J lost 1 base, and 15 bases lay in between. The CDR3 has 16 amino acids. Germline-derived CDR1 and CDR2 are KGHSH and LQKENI. CDR3 in DNA: TGTGCCAGCTCACCTAACACCTTGTCGTCGAACACTGAAGCTTTCTTT. Translating it yields CASSPNTLSSNTEAFF.

This chain uses TRBV6-1 with TRBJ2-7; D not resolved. Germline CDR1 MNHNS, CDR2 SASEGT. V lost 7 bases and J lost 3, with 7 bases in between. This CDR3 has 11 amino acids. The chain's CDR3 is CASITVYEQYF. CDR3 bases: TGTGCCAGCATAACGGTCTACGAGCAGTACTTC.

The chain links TRBV28 to TRBJ2-7; possible D gene TRBD1, 6 bases. With 5 bases removed from V and 5 bases from J, the gap between germline ends came to 10 bases. The CDR3 loop spans 12 amino acids. Germline-derived CDR1 and CDR2 are MDHEN and SYDVKM. The CDR3 here is CASSIRGHEQYF. CDR3 nucleotides: TGTGCCAGCAGTATCAGGGGTCACGAGCAGTACTTC. The full variable domain, completed using reference TRBV28 and TRBJ2-7, is DVKVTQSSRYLVKRTGEKVFLECVQDMDHENMFWYRQDPGLGLRLIYFSYDVKMKEKGDIPEGYSVSREKKERFSLILESASTNQTSMYLCASSIRGHEQYFGPGTRLTVT.